This T cell receptor (beta chain) came from a study of blood T cell repertoires in COVID-19. Study details: Sample material is recorded as cDNA or gDNA derived from T cells, B-cell-depleted T cells, or PBMCs.

Donors were grouped by their self-reported clinical history. Under the authors' procedure: Counts of nucleated cells, estimated from reference gene primer amplification, were obtained. Assay used: immunoSEQ multiplex PCR; TCRdb lists only in-frame clones, some missing. Clone size and V and J calls were adopted from that table, with D and trimming inferred from the DNA. The top ten hold less than 0.75% of the sample, which has about 410,000 clones, about 92% seen once. This TCR was recovered from a man aged 18 to 29 who had recovered from COVID-19. The material sequenced was PBMCs or T cells enriched from blood (not recorded which).

CDR3 sequence: CASSVGVGPQETQYF. The CDR3 DNA follows: TGTGCCAGCAGCGTGGGCGTAGGTCCCCAAGAGACCCAGTACTTC. The chain couples TRBV9 to TRBJ2-5; no reliable D call. V was clipped by 2 bases and J by 1 base, with 12 bases between them. The CDR3 sequence is 15 residues long. The germline V gene has CDR1 SGDLS and CDR2 YYNGEE.